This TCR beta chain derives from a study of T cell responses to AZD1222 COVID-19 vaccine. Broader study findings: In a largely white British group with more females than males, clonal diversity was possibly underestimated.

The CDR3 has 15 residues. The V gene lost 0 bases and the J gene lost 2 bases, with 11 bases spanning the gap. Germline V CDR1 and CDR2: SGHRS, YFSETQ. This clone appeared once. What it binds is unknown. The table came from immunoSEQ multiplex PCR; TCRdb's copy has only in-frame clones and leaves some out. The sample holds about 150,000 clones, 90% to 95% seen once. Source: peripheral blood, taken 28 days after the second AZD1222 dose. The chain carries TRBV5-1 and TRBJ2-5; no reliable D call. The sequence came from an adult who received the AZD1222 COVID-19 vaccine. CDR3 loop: CASSLEGLQQETQYF. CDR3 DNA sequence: TGCGCCAGCAGCTTGGAAGGGCTCCAACAAGAGACCCAGTACTTC.